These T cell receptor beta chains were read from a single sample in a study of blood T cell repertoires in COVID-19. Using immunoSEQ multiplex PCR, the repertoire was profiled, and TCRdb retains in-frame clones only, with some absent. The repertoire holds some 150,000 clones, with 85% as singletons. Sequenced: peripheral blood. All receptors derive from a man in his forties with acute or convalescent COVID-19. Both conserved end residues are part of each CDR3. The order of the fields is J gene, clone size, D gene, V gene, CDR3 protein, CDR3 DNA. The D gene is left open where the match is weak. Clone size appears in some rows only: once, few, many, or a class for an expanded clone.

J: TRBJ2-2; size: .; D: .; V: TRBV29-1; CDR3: CSVVRGTTGELFF; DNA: TGCAGCGTTGTTCGGGGTACCACCGGGGAGCTGTTTTTT
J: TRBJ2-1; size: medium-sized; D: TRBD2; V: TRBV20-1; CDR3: CSASPLGGGRNEQFF; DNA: TGCAGTGCTAGTCCACTGGGCGGGGGGAGGAATGAGCAGTTCTTC
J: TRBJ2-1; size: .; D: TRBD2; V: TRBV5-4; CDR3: CASSFLTGGPRNEQFF; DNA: TGTGCCAGCAGCTTCCTAACGGGGGGGCCTCGCAATGAGCAGTTCTTC
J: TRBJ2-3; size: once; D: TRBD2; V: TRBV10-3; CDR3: CAISDNGGADTQYF; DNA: TGTGCCATCAGTGACAATGGGGGGGCAGATACGCAGTATTTT
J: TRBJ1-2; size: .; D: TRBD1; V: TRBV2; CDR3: CASRGQSSYGYTF; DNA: TGTGCCAGCAGGGGACAGTCTTCTTATGGCTACACCTTC
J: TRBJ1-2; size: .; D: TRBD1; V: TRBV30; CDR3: CAWRRTGTGGLHGYTF; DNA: TGTGCCTGGAGGCGGACTGGGACAGGGGGCTTGCATGGCTACACCTTC
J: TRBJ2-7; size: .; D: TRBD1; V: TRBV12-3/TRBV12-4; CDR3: CASSRTGSYEQYF; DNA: TGTGCCAGCAGTCGGACAGGGTCATACGAGCAGTACTTC
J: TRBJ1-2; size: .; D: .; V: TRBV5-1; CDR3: CASSYSNRDGYTF; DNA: TGCGCCAGCAGCTACTCGAACAGGGATGGCTACACCTTC
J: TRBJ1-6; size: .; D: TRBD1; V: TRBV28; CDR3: CASRSGTGLAPLHF; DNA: TGTGCCAGCAGGTCCGGGACAGGGTTGGCACCCCTCCACTTT
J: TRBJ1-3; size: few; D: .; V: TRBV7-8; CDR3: CASSLPIGNTIYF; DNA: TGTGCCAGCAGCTTACCTATCGGAAACACCATATATTTT
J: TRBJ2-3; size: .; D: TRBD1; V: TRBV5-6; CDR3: CASTEGGQGADTQYF; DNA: TGTGCCAGCACCGAGGGAGGTCAGGGGGCCGATACGCAGTATTTT
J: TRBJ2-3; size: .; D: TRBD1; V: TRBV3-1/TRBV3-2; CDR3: CASSPGGRTDTQYF; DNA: TGTGCCAGCAGCCCAGGGGGTAGGACAGATACGCAGTATTTT
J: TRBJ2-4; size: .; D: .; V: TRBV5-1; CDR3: CASSLAGENIQYF; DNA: TGCGCCAGCAGCTTGGCCGGAGAAAACATTCAGTACTTC
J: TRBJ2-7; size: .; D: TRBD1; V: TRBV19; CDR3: CASSTSTGGAEYF; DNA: TGTGCCAGTAGTACCTCGACAGGGGGCGCGGAGTACTTC
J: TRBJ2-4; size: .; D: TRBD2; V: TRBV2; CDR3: CASSGQSLLAGNIQYF; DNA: TGTGCCAGCAGCGGACAGTCCTTACTAGCGGGAAACATTCAGTACTTC
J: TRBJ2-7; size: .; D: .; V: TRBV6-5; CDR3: CASSYFQGYEQYF; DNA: TGTGCCAGCAGTTACTTCCAGGGGTACGAGCAGTACTTC
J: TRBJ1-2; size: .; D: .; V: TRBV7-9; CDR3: CASSFTSSYGYTF; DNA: TGTGCCAGCAGCTTCACATCGTCCTATGGCTACACCTTC
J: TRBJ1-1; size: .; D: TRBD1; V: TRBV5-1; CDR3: CASSYEGGMTTEAFF; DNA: TGCGCCAGCAGCTATGAAGGGGGCATGACCACTGAAGCTTTCTTT
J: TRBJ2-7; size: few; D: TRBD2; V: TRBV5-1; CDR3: CASSSTSGASYEQYF; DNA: TGCGCCAGCAGCTCGACTAGCGGGGCGTCCTACGAGCAGTACTTC
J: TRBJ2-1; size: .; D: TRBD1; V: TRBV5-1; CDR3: CASSSGQGMDNEQFF; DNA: TGCGCCAGCAGCTCGGGACAGGGAATGGACAATGAGCAGTTCTTC
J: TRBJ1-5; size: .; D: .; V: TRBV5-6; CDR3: CASSFLGRSNQPQHF; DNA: TGTGCCAGCAGCTTCCTGGGCAGATCCAATCAGCCCCAGCATTTT
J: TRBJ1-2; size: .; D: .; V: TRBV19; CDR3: CASTPGFNYGYTF; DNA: TGTGCCAGTACGCCGGGGTTTAACTATGGCTACACCTTC
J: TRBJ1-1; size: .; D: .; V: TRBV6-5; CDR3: CASSHGDSNTKAFF; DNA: TGTGCCAGCAGCCACGGTGACAGTAACACTAAAGCTTTCTTT
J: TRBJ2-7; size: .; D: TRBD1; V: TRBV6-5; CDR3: CASSRQGETREQYF; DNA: TGTGCCAGCAGTCGACAGGGGGAGACGCGCGAGCAGTACTTC
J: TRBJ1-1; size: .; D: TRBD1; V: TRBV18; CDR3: CASSPVEGALEAFF; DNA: TGTGCCAGCTCACCGGTGGAGGGGGCGCTTGAAGCTTTCTTT
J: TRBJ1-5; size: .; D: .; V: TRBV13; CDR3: CASSSRGSNQPQHF; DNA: TGTGCCAGCAGCTCCAGGGGAAGCAATCAGCCCCAGCATTTT
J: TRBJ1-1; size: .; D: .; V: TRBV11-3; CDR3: CASSLDGRNGGEAFF; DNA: TGTGCCAGCAGCTTAGATGGACGGAACGGGGGTGAAGCTTTCTTT
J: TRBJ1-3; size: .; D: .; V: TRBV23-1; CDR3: CASSQSVPGGNTIYF; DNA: TGCGCCAGCAGTCAATCGGTGCCGGGTGGAAACACCATATATTTT
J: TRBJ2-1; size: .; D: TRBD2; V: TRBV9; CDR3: CASSVGDSGGAFEQFF; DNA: TGTGCCAGCAGCGTAGGGGATAGCGGGGGGGCCTTTGAGCAGTTCTTC
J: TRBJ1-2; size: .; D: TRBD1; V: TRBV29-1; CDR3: CSVDRVQGYTF; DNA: TGCAGCGTAGACAGGGTTCAGGGCTACACCTTC
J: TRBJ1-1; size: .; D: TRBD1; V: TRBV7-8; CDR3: CASSLRGQGADTEAFF; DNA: TGTGCCAGCAGCCTACGGGGACAGGGGGCGGACACTGAAGCTTTCTTT
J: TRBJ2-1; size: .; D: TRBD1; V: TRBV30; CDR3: CAWSSTGLEQFF; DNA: TGTGCCTGGAGTTCGACAGGGCTTGAGCAGTTCTTC
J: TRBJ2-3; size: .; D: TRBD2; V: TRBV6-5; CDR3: CASSYSRRGAPYF; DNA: TGTGCCAGCAGTTACTCACGGCGGGGGGCCCCCTATTTT
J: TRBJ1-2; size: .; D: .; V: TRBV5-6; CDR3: CASSSGTANYGYTF; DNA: TGTGCCAGCAGCAGCGGGACGGCTAACTATGGCTACACCTTC
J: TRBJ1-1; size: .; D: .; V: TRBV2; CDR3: CASRNVAGLTEAFF; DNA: TGTGCCAGCAGGAACGTCGCGGGACTCACTGAAGCTTTCTTT
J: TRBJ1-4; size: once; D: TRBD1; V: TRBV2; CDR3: CASSVDRGSNEKLFF; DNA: TGTGCCAGCAGTGTAGACAGGGGATCTAATGAAAAACTGTTTTTT
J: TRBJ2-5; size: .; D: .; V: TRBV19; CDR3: CATRLGETQYF; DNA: TGTGCCACGAGGTTAGGAGAGACCCAGTACTTC
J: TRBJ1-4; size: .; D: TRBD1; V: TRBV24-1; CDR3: CATSDQTGVGEKLFF; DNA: TGTGCCACCAGTGATCAAACAGGGGTAGGGGAAAAACTGTTTTTT
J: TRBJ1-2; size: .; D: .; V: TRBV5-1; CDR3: CASSFGAFYGYTF; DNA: TGCGCCAGCAGCTTTGGGGCTTTCTATGGCTACACCTTC
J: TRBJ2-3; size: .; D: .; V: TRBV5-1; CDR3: CASSLGSSTDTQYF; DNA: TGCGCCAGCAGCTTGGGCAGTAGCACAGATACGCAGTATTTT
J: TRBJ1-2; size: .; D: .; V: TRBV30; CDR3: CAWSGDKIYGYTF; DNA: TGTGCCTGGAGTGGTGACAAGATCTATGGCTACACCTTC
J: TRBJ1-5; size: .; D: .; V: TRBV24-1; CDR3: CATSKGGGFNQPQHF; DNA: TGTGCCACCAGCAAGGGCGGGGGATTCAATCAGCCCCAGCATTTT
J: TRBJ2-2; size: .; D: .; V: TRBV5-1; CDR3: CASSMIRENTGELFF; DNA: TGCGCCAGCAGCATGATCAGGGAGAACACCGGGGAGCTGTTTTTT
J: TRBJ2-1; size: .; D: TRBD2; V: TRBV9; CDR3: CASSPRSSGGPTTDEQFF; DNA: TGTGCCAGCAGTCCCCGGTCGAGCGGGGGGCCCACCACCGATGAGCAGTTCTTC
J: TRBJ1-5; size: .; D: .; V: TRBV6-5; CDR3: CASSYSTVGNQPQHF; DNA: TGTGCCAGCAGTTACTCTACGGTCGGGAATCAGCCCCAGCATTTT
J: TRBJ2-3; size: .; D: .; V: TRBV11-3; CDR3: CASSLGGQAFTDTQYF; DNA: TGTGCCAGCAGCTTAGGTGGTCAGGCCTTCACAGATACGCAGTATTTT
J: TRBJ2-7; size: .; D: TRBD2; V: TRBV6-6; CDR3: CASMRLAGGSYEQYF; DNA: TGTGCCAGCATGAGACTAGCGGGGGGGTCTTACGAGCAGTACTTC
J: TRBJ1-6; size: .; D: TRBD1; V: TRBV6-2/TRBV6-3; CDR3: CASSSTGGNSPLHF; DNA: TGTGCCAGCAGTTCGACAGGGGGGAATTCACCCCTCCACTTT
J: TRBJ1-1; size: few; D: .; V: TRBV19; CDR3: CASSITGPTEAFF; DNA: TGTGCCAGTAGTATAACAGGGCCGACTGAAGCTTTCTTT
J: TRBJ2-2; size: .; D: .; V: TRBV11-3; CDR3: CASSPTGQWTGELFF; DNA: TGTGCCAGCAGCCCGACGGGACAATGGACCGGGGAGCTGTTTTTT
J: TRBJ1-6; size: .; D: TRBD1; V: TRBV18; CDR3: CASSPGTGRDSPLHF; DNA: TGTGCCAGCTCACCAGGGACAGGGCGTGATTCACCCCTCCACTTT
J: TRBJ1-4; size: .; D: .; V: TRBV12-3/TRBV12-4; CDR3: CASSLGALEKLFF; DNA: TGTGCCAGCAGTTTAGGGGCCCTCGAAAAACTGTTTTTT
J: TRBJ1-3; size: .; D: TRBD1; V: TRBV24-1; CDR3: CAGGRGGNTIYF; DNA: TGTGCTGGGGGCAGGGGGGGAAACACCATATATTTT
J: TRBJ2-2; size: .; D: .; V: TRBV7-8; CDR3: CASSRERDTGELFF; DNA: TGTGCCAGCAGCCGAGAGAGGGACACCGGGGAGCTGTTTTTT
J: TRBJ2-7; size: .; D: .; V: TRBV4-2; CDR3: CASSQDLLEREQYF; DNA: TGTGCCAGCAGCCAAGATCTCTTAGAACGAGAGCAGTACTTC